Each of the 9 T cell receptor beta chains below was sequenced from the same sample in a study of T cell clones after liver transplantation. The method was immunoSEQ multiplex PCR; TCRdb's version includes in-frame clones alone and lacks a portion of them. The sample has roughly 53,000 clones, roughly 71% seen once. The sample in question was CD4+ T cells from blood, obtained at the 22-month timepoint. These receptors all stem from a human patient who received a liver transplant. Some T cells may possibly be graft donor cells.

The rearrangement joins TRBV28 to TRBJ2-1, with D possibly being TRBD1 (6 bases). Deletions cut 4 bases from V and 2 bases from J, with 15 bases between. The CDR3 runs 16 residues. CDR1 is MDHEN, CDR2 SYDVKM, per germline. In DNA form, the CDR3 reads TGTGCCAGCAGTTCGCACGGGACACTTGCCTACAATGAGCAGTTCTTC. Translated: CASSSHGTLAYNEQFF.

CDR3 DNA sequence: TGTGCCAGCAGCTCTCTAGCGGGGGGGGATGGCGAGCAGTACTTC. This encodes CASSSLAGGDGEQYF. The chain employs TRBV7-6 and TRBJ2-7; 12 positions match TRBD2. From germline, CDR1 is SGHVS and CDR2 FNYEAQ. The CDR3 runs to 15 residues. V dropped 4 bases and J dropped 6; count of bases not matched to a gene: 7. Full variable domain (rest looked up from reference TRBV7-6 and TRBJ2-7): GAGVSQSPRYKVTKRGQDVALRCDPISGHVSLYWYRQALGQGPEFLTYFNYEAQQDKSGLPNDRFSAERPEGSISTLTIQRTEQRDSAMYRCASSSLAGGDGEQYFGPGTRLTVT.

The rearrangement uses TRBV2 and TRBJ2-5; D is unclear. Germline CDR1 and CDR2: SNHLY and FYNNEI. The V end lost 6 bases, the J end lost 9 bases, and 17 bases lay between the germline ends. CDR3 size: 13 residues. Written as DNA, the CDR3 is TGTGCCAGCAGGGTAGACGCCGCCGAGGCCCAGTACTTC. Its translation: CASRVDAAEAQYF.

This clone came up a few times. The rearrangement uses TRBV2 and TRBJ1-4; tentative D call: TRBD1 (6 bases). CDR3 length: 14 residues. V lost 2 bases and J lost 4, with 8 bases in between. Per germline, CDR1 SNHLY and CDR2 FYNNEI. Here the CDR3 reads CASSEQGSNEKLFF. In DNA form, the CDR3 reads TGTGCCAGCAGTGAACAGGGGAGTAATGAAAAACTGTTTTTT.

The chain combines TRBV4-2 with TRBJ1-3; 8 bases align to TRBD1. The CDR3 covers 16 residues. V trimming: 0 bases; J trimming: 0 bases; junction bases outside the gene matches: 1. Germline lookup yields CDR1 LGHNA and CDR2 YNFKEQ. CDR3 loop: CASSQDGTGSGNTIYF. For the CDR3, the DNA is TGTGCCAGCAGCCAAGACGGGACAGGCTCTGGAAACACCATATATTTT.

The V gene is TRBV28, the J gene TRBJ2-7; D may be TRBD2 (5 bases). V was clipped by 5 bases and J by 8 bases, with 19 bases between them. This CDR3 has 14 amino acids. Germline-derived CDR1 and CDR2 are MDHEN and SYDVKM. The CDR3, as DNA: TGTGCCAGCAGTCGGGTGCGGCTGTCGGGGAAGCAGTACTTC. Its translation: CASSRVRLSGKQYF.

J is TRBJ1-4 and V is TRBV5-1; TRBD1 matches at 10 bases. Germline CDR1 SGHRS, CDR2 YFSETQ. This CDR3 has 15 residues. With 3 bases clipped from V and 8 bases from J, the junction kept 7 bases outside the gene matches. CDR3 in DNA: TGCGCCAGCAGCTCCGGAGGGACAGGGGTGGAAAAACTGTTTTTT. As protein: CASSSGGTGVEKLFF.

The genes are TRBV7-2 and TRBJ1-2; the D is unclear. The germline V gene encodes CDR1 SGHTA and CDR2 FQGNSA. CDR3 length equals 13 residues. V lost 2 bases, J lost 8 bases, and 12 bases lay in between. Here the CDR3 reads CASSLSEGEGYTF. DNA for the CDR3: TGTGCCAGCAGCTTATCTGAGGGAGAGGGCTACACCTTC.

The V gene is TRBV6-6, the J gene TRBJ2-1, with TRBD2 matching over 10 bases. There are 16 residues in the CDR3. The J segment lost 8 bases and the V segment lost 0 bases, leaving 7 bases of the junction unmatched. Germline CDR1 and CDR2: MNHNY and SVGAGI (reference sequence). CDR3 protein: CASSYSRASGGDEQFF. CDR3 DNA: TGTGCCAGCAGTTACTCTAGGGCTAGCGGGGGTGATGAGCAGTTCTTC.